These 14 T cell receptor beta chains share one sample of origin, sequenced in a study of blood T cell repertoires in COVID-19. Sequencing was performed with immunoSEQ multiplex PCR; in TCRdb, only in-frame clones are kept and a portion is missing. The data contain roughly 340,000 clones, approximately 88% of them singletons. Sequencing used peripheral blood. These receptors were taken from a young woman with COVID-19, enrolled during active disease.

The chain uses TRBV7-2 and TRBJ1-2, with D perhaps TRBD1 (6 bases). From germline, CDR1 is SGHTA and CDR2 FQGNSA. The CDR3 length is 16 residues. V was clipped by 1 base and J by 4 bases, with 16 bases between them. The CDR3 DNA reads as TGTGCCAGCAGCTTAGGGGGGCAGGGGCTAGGCTATGGCTACACCTTC. Translated, it gives CASSLGGQGLGYGYTF.

The chain has TRBV11-2 and TRBJ2-3; 11 bases are a match to TRBD1. Germline trimming cut 7 bases from V and 7 bases from J; bases unmatched to any gene: 7. The CDR3 length is 14 residues. Per the germline V gene, CDR1 is SGHAT and CDR2 is FQNNGV. The CDR3 is CASTRTGGWHTQYF. The CDR3 DNA follows: TGTGCCAGCACCAGGACAGGGGGCTGGCATACGCAGTATTTT. The whole variable domain, filled in from reference TRBV11-2 and TRBJ2-3, reads EAGVAQSPRYKIIEKRQSVAFWCNPISGHATLYWYQQILGQGPKLLIQFQNNGVVDDSQLPKDRFSAERLKGVDSTLKIQPAKLEDSAVYLCASTRTGGWHTQYFGPGTRLTVL.

This chain connects TRBV5-1 to TRBJ1-2; 7 bases fit TRBD1. Germline V gene data show CDR1 as SGHRS and CDR2 as YFSETQ. V was pared by 2 bases and J by 4 bases, with 8 bases of the junction left unmatched. This CDR3 has 15 amino acids. CDR3 DNA: TGCGCCAGCAGCTTCAACGACAGGGTGAGCTATGGCTACACCTTC. Translation: CASSFNDRVSYGYTF.

Points on this clone: The identical CDR3 is also encoded by other nucleotide sequences in the sample. This chain connects TRBV13 to TRBJ1-5; 8 positions match TRBD1. Trimming cost V 3 bases and J 3 bases; bases outside gene matches: 1. CDR1 PRHDT and CDR2 FYEKMQ come from the germline V gene (reference sequence). The CDR3 runs 14 residues. CDR3 sequence: CASSLGQDNQPQHF. CDR3 nucleotides: TGTGCCAGCAGCTTGGGACAGGACAATCAGCCCCAGCATTTT.

The chain carries TRBV20-1 and TRBJ2-1; D unresolved. The CDR3 is 8 amino acids. Germline lookup yields CDR1 DFQATT and CDR2 SNEGSKA (reference sequence). This CDR3 is CPSPEQFF. The CDR3, as DNA: TGCCCTTCCCCCGAGCAGTTCTTC.

The chain has TRBV7-2 and TRBJ1-2, with 9 bases fitting TRBD1. Unmatched junction bases numbered 6, after V lost 5 bases and J lost 8 bases. The CDR3 is made up of 13 amino acids. The V gene's germline CDR1 is SGHTA and CDR2 FQGNSA. As DNA, the CDR3 is TGTGCCAGCAGCCACGGGACAGGGTACGGCTACACCTTC. Translating it yields CASSHGTGYGYTF. Together with reference TRBV7-2 and TRBJ1-2, the CDR3 gives the full variable domain: GAGVSQSPSNKVTEKGKDVELRCDPISGHTALYWYRQSLGQGLEFLIYFQGNSAPDKSGLPSDRFSAERTGGSVSTLTIQRTQQEDSAVYLCASSHGTGYGYTFGSGTRLTVV.

The chain uses TRBV5-4 and TRBJ2-2; possible D gene TRBD1, 5 bases. The CDR3 covers 14 residues. Germline-derived CDR1 and CDR2 are SGHNT and YYREEE (reference sequence). V was cut by 2 bases and J by 4 bases, with 9 bases left in between. The CDR3: CASSFRAGTGELFF. CDR3 in DNA: TGTGCCAGCAGCTTCAGGGCCGGCACCGGGGAGCTGTTTTTT. Full variable domain (outside the CDR3, taken from reference TRBV5-4 and TRBJ2-2): ETGVTQSPTHLIKTRGQQVTLRCSSQSGHNTVSWYQQALGQGPQFIFQYYREEENGRGNFPPRFSGLQFPNYSSELNVNALELDDSALYLCASSFRAGTGELFFGEGSRLTVL.

The chain combines TRBV19 with TRBJ1-5; 9 bases line up with TRBD1. After removal of 9 bases from V and 2 bases from J, the junction contained 8 bases not matched to a gene. The CDR3 covers 15 residues. From germline, CDR1 is LNHDA and CDR2 SQIVND (reference sequence). This CDR3 reads CASQGRQGGNQPQHF. The DNA of the CDR3 is TGTGCCAGCCAAGGACGACAGGGGGGCAATCAGCCCCAGCATTTT.

The rearrangement uses TRBV10-2 and TRBJ2-7, with 10 bases fitting TRBD2. V gave up 2 bases and J gave up 4 bases; unmatched junction bases: 17. Germline loops: CDR1 WSHSY, CDR2 SAAADI. The CDR3 extends over 19 amino acids. In DNA, the CDR3 is TGCGCCAGCAGTGAGCCCGGGCTAGCGGGGGCTGAGCTCTGGTACGAGCAGTACTTC. This codes for CASSEPGLAGAELWYEQYF.

The chain uses TRBV19 and TRBJ2-3, with 8 bases matching TRBD1. Germline values: CDR1 LNHDA, CDR2 SQIVND (reference sequence). This CDR3 is 14 amino acids long. V lost 3 bases to trimming and J lost 1 base; unmatched junction nucleotides: 0. CDR3 sequence (DNA): TGTGCCAGTAGTATGGGACAGGGCACAGATACGCAGTATTTT. This encodes CASSMGQGTDTQYF.

This chain links TRBV21-1 with TRBJ2-5; the D call TRBD1 from the table was never checked on the DNA. TRBV21-1 has pseudogene status. This CDR3 is built from 18 residues. In DNA, the CDR3 is TGTGCCAGCAGCCAACACTCCCTGAGGGGGACAGGGAGGGAGACCCAGTACTTC. Amino acid sequence: CASSQHSLRGTGRETQYF.

The V gene is TRBV12-3 or TRBV12-4, the J gene TRBJ1-5; a possible D gene is TRBD1 (5 bases). Trimming removed 5 bases from V and 7 bases from J, with 12 bases in between. The CDR3 totals 13 residues. The CDR3 sequence: CASSLGLRQPQHF. CDR3 nucleotides: TGTGCCAGCAGTCTGGGGCTACGGCAGCCCCAGCATTTT.

The chain has TRBV19 and TRBJ1-1; D may be TRBD1 (6 bases). Between the trimmed V and J ends, which lost 4 bases and 4 bases, there was a span of 7 bases. The CDR3 loop spans 12 amino acids. Germline CDR1 is LNHDA and CDR2 is SQIVND (reference sequence). Here the CDR3 reads CASSNRVTEAFF. The CDR3 nucleotides read TGTGCCAGTAGTAACAGGGTCACTGAAGCTTTCTTT.

The chain has TRBV7-2 and TRBJ2-5; 10 bases line up with TRBD2. With 6 bases clipped from V and 4 bases from J, the junction kept 2 bases outside the gene matches. This CDR3 is 13 amino acids long. CDR1 SGHTA and CDR2 FQGNSA come from the germline V gene. The CDR3 DNA follows: TGTGCCAGCAGGGTAGCGGGGGGAGAGACCCAGTACTTC. Translated, it gives CASRVAGGETQYF. The full variable domain, its missing parts supplied by reference TRBV7-2 and TRBJ2-5, is GAGVSQSPSNKVTEKGKDVELRCDPISGHTALYWYRQSLGQGLEFLIYFQGNSAPDKSGLPSDRFSAERTGGSVSTLTIQRTQQEDSAVYLCASRVAGGETQYFGPGTRLLVL.